This TCR beta chain comes out of a study of blood T cell repertoires in COVID-19. The CDR3 contains 13 residues. The germline V gene has CDR1 SNHLY and CDR2 FYNNEI. V gave up 8 bases and J gave up 4 bases; unmatched junction bases: 4. Sequencing was performed with immunoSEQ multiplex PCR; in TCRdb, only in-frame clones are kept and a portion is missing. The sample has 30,000 to 35,000 clones, around 82% seen once. The sequenced sample was peripheral blood. The chain carries TRBV2 and TRBJ1-5, with 8 bases matching TRBD1. This clonotype originated in a man over 45 with acute or convalescent COVID-19. The CDR3 DNA sequence: TGTGCCAGCCAGGGGGCTGGGAATCAGCCCCAGCATTTT. Translated: CASQGAGNQPQHF.